Listed below are T cell receptor beta chains from one sample, sequenced in a study of graft-versus-host responses after intestinal transplantation. This table comes from immunoSEQ multiplex PCR, and its TCRdb copy is limited to in-frame clones, with some not included. This sample has around 36,000 clones; about 95% occur once, and the top ten carry less than 0.25%. The antigens these receptors bind are not known. The sequenced sample was unstimulated CD8+ T cells sorted from spleen or lymph node cells, obtained before transplant. Source of these receptors: a human donor who was the organ donor for an intestinal transplant. The CDR3 runs from the conserved cysteine through the conserved F or W. D genes are given only for firm matches. Part of the rows lack a size; the others show once, few, many or a class for expanded clones.

abundance: few; len: 15; d_gene: NA; v_gene: TRBV6-5; j_gene: TRBJ2-7; CDR3nt: TGTGCCAGCAGTTACTCCCCAGGGGGGCCCTACGAGCAGTACTTC; CDR3aa: CASSYSPGGPYEQYF
abundance: NA; len: 17; d_gene: TRBD2; v_gene: TRBV19; j_gene: TRBJ2-1; CDR3nt: TGTGCCAGTAGTATAGTCGGGGGACTAGCGGGGGCCGATGAGCAGTTCTTC; CDR3aa: CASSIVGGLAGADEQFF
abundance: NA; len: 10; d_gene: NA; v_gene: TRBV7-9; j_gene: TRBJ2-1; CDR3nt: TGTGCCGAGGTGCGGGATGAGCAGTTCTTC; CDR3aa: CAEVRDEQFF
abundance: NA; len: 19; d_gene: TRBD2; v_gene: TRBV12-5; j_gene: TRBJ2-1; CDR3nt: TGTGCTAGTGGCCCCACCGGGACTAGCGGGACCATGGGCCACAATGAGCAGTTCTTC; CDR3aa: CASGPTGTSGTMGHNEQFF
abundance: NA; len: 16; d_gene: TRBD1; v_gene: TRBV5-5; j_gene: TRBJ2-5; CDR3nt: TGTGCCAGCAGCGTGGAGACTAATGACAGGGGGGAGACCCAGTACTTC; CDR3aa: CASSVETNDRGETQYF
abundance: NA; len: 14; d_gene: NA; v_gene: TRBV14; j_gene: TRBJ2-1; CDR3nt: TGTGCCAGCAGCCAAGCGGGAGTCTACAATGAGCAGTTCTTC; CDR3aa: CASSQAGVYNEQFF
abundance: NA; len: 16; d_gene: TRBD1; v_gene: TRBV18; j_gene: TRBJ1-5; CDR3nt: TGTGCCAGCACTTTCGACAGGGATGAAGGCAATCAGCCCCAGCATTTT; CDR3aa: CASTFDRDEGNQPQHF
abundance: NA; len: 17; d_gene: TRBD2; v_gene: TRBV4-3; j_gene: TRBJ2-6; CDR3nt: TGCGCCAGCAGCCCAACCTGGCGGGAGAACGGGGCCAACGTCCTGACTTTC; CDR3aa: CASSPTWRENGANVLTF
abundance: NA; len: 18; d_gene: TRBD2; v_gene: TRBV4-1; j_gene: TRBJ2-1; CDR3nt: TGCGCCAGCAGCCAAGTACCCCCGGGACTAGCGCCCTACAATGAGCAGTTCTTC; CDR3aa: CASSQVPPGLAPYNEQFF
abundance: NA; len: 15; d_gene: TRBD1; v_gene: TRBV4-2; j_gene: TRBJ1-2; CDR3nt: TGTGCCAGCACGGACCCAGGACAGGGGAACTATGGCTACACCTTC; CDR3aa: CASTDPGQGNYGYTF
abundance: NA; len: 18; d_gene: TRBD2; v_gene: TRBV4-1; j_gene: TRBJ2-7; CDR3nt: TGCGCCAGCAGCCAAGGACTAGCGGGGCCTTCTTGGTCCTACGAGCAGTACTTC; CDR3aa: CASSQGLAGPSWSYEQYF
abundance: NA; len: 18; d_gene: NA; v_gene: TRBV27; j_gene: TRBJ2-1; CDR3nt: TGTGCCAGCAGTTTATCCGGCCTAAGGGTTAATACAGTCAATGAGCAGTTCTTC; CDR3aa: CASSLSGLRVNTVNEQFF
abundance: NA; len: 12; d_gene: NA; v_gene: TRBV30; j_gene: TRBJ2-7; CDR3nt: TGTGCCTGGAGTGCCGCCGACTACGAGCAGTACTTC; CDR3aa: CAWSAADYEQYF
abundance: NA; len: 11; d_gene: TRBD2; v_gene: TRBV20-1; j_gene: TRBJ2-7; CDR3nt: TGCAGTGCCAGGGAGGGAAACGAGCAGTACTTC; CDR3aa: CSAREGNEQYF
abundance: NA; len: 14; d_gene: TRBD1; v_gene: TRBV4-3; j_gene: TRBJ1-1; CDR3nt: TGCGCCAGCAGCCAAAACAGGGGTTGGGGTGAAGCTTTCTTT; CDR3aa: CASSQNRGWGEAFF
abundance: NA; len: 15; d_gene: NA; v_gene: TRBV12-1; j_gene: TRBJ1-6; CDR3nt: TGTGCCAGCAGCGGGGGGACAGGGGATAGTTCACCCCTCCACTTT; CDR3aa: CASSGGTGDSSPLHF
abundance: NA; len: 13; d_gene: NA; v_gene: TRBV2; j_gene: TRBJ2-7; CDR3nt: TGTGCCAGCAAAGGTCCGAGCTCCTACGAGCAGTACTTC; CDR3aa: CASKGPSSYEQYF
abundance: NA; len: 13; d_gene: NA; v_gene: TRBV29-1; j_gene: TRBJ1-1; CDR3nt: TGCAGCGTTGAAGGGGGCATGAACACTGAAGCTTTCTTT; CDR3aa: CSVEGGMNTEAFF
abundance: few; len: 12; d_gene: NA; v_gene: TRBV7-9; j_gene: TRBJ1-2; CDR3nt: TGTGCCAGCACCGAAATTCAACTCTGGTACACCTTC; CDR3aa: CASTEIQLWYTF
abundance: NA; len: 16; d_gene: TRBD2; v_gene: TRBV7-9; j_gene: TRBJ2-3; CDR3nt: TGTGCCAGCAGCCCGGGACTAGCGGGGGACTTAGATACGCAGTATTTT; CDR3aa: CASSPGLAGDLDTQYF
abundance: NA; len: 12; d_gene: NA; v_gene: TRBV6-5; j_gene: TRBJ2-1; CDR3nt: TGTGCCAGCAGTTACTCGGGAGATGAGCAGTTCTTC; CDR3aa: CASSYSGDEQFF
abundance: NA; len: 15; d_gene: TRBD2; v_gene: TRBV4-1; j_gene: TRBJ2-7; CDR3nt: TGCGCCAGCAGCCAGAGCGGGGGACCCTCCTACGAGCAGTACTTC; CDR3aa: CASSQSGGPSYEQYF
abundance: NA; len: 19; d_gene: NA; v_gene: TRBV13; j_gene: TRBJ1-6; CDR3nt: TGTGCCAGCAGCTACCCGCCTACATCCTCTGGGGGTCGATTTTCACCCCTCCACTTT; CDR3aa: CASSYPPTSSGGRFSPLHF
abundance: NA; len: 14; d_gene: NA; v_gene: TRBV10-3; j_gene: TRBJ1-1; CDR3nt: TGTGCCATCAGCGGGAACGACATGAACACTGAAGCTTTCTTT; CDR3aa: CAISGNDMNTEAFF
abundance: NA; len: 17; d_gene: NA; v_gene: TRBV30; j_gene: TRBJ1-6; CDR3nt: TGTGCCTGGAGTGTTGCAAAGCGGGTGGTATATAATTCACCCCTCCACTTT; CDR3aa: CAWSVAKRVVYNSPLHF
abundance: NA; len: 15; d_gene: TRBD1; v_gene: TRBV2; j_gene: TRBJ1-5; CDR3nt: TGTGCCAGCAGGCCCGGGACAGGGGGCTCTCAGCCCCAGCATTTT; CDR3aa: CASRPGTGGSQPQHF
abundance: NA; len: 16; d_gene: NA; v_gene: TRBV6-1; j_gene: TRBJ1-5; CDR3nt: TGTGCCAGCAGTGAAGCGCCCGGGGCCAGCAATCAGCCCCAGCATTTT; CDR3aa: CASSEAPGASNQPQHF
abundance: NA; len: 16; d_gene: NA; v_gene: TRBV7-9; j_gene: TRBJ1-1; CDR3nt: TGTGCCAGCAGCTTAGATGGTCGCAGGGGGAACACTGAAGCTTTCTTT; CDR3aa: CASSLDGRRGNTEAFF
abundance: NA; len: 10; d_gene: NA; v_gene: TRBV2; j_gene: TRBJ2-5; CDR3nt: TGTGCCAGCAGGGGGGAGACCCAGTACTTC; CDR3aa: CASRGETQYF
abundance: NA; len: 16; d_gene: NA; v_gene: TRBV6-5; j_gene: TRBJ1-2; CDR3nt: TGTGCCAGCAGTTACCACCGACGGGAAGCTAACTATGGCTACACCTTC; CDR3aa: CASSYHRREANYGYTF
abundance: NA; len: 16; d_gene: TRBD1; v_gene: TRBV4-1; j_gene: TRBJ2-7; CDR3nt: TGCGCCAGCAGCCAAGATCTTGGGACAGTAACCTACGAGCAGTACTTC; CDR3aa: CASSQDLGTVTYEQYF
abundance: NA; len: 16; d_gene: NA; v_gene: TRBV4-3; j_gene: TRBJ2-2; CDR3nt: TGCGCCAGCAGCCCATTAACTTACGGGTACACCGGGGAGCTGTTTTTT; CDR3aa: CASSPLTYGYTGELFF
abundance: NA; len: 16; d_gene: TRBD2; v_gene: TRBV2; j_gene: TRBJ2-2; CDR3nt: TGTGCCAGCAGTGAACAAGCGGGGGGGGGTCCCGGGGAGCTGTTTTTT; CDR3aa: CASSEQAGGGPGELFF
abundance: NA; len: 13; d_gene: NA; v_gene: TRBV5-5; j_gene: TRBJ1-2; CDR3nt: TGTGCCAGCAGCTTGGCCAGAAACTATGGCTACACCTTC; CDR3aa: CASSLARNYGYTF
abundance: NA; len: 15; d_gene: TRBD1; v_gene: TRBV5-6; j_gene: TRBJ2-7; CDR3nt: TGTGCCAGCAGCCCTAAGACAGGGTTCACCTACGAGCAGTACTTC; CDR3aa: CASSPKTGFTYEQYF
abundance: once; len: 14; d_gene: NA; v_gene: TRBV5-6; j_gene: TRBJ1-2; CDR3nt: TGTGCCAGCAGCTTGGGTGGACAGCCCTATGGCTACACCTTC; CDR3aa: CASSLGGQPYGYTF
abundance: NA; len: 17; d_gene: NA; v_gene: TRBV11-2; j_gene: TRBJ1-6; CDR3nt: TGTGCCAGCAGCGCGGACAGCGCGAGCTCCTATAATTCACCCCTCCACTTT; CDR3aa: CASSADSASSYNSPLHF
abundance: NA; len: 18; d_gene: TRBD1; v_gene: TRBV5-6; j_gene: TRBJ1-2; CDR3nt: TGTGCCAGCAGCTTGGCGGGGATAGCAGGGGGCAGAGTTCGTGGCTACACCTTC; CDR3aa: CASSLAGIAGGRVRGYTF
abundance: NA; len: 15; d_gene: TRBD1; v_gene: TRBV6-5; j_gene: TRBJ1-5; CDR3nt: TGTGCCAGCAGTTACGGGACAGGGGGGAATCAGCCCCAGCATTTT; CDR3aa: CASSYGTGGNQPQHF
abundance: NA; len: 16; d_gene: NA; v_gene: TRBV10-1; j_gene: TRBJ2-5; CDR3nt: TGCGCCAGCAGTGAGTCGATCCTAGCATCGTTCGAGACCCAGTACTTC; CDR3aa: CASSESILASFETQYF
abundance: NA; len: 16; d_gene: NA; v_gene: TRBV7-6; j_gene: TRBJ2-6; CDR3nt: TGTGCCAGCAGCTTAGCTGAGGGGACCGGGGCCAACGTCCTGACTTTC; CDR3aa: CASSLAEGTGANVLTF
abundance: NA; len: 14; d_gene: NA; v_gene: TRBV6-5; j_gene: TRBJ1-2; CDR3nt: TGTGCCAGCAGCTACTACCCTGACAACTATGGCTACACCTTC; CDR3aa: CASSYYPDNYGYTF
abundance: NA; len: 14; d_gene: TRBD1; v_gene: TRBV2; j_gene: TRBJ2-7; CDR3nt: TGTGCCAGCAGCGCCGGGACAGGGGGCTCCGAGCAGTACTTC; CDR3aa: CASSAGTGGSEQYF
abundance: NA; len: 15; d_gene: TRBD2; v_gene: TRBV7-9; j_gene: TRBJ2-7; CDR3nt: TGTGCCAGCAGCTTAGGTTCAGCGGGGGGTTACGAGCAGTACTTC; CDR3aa: CASSLGSAGGYEQYF
abundance: NA; len: 15; d_gene: NA; v_gene: TRBV27; j_gene: TRBJ2-5; CDR3nt: TGTGCCAGCAGTTTAGTACCAGCTAGCTGGGAGACCCAGTACTTC; CDR3aa: CASSLVPASWETQYF
abundance: NA; len: 15; d_gene: TRBD1; v_gene: TRBV4-2; j_gene: TRBJ2-2; CDR3nt: TGTGCCACTTCTACCGGGACAGGGATGACCGGGGAGCTGTTTTTT; CDR3aa: CATSTGTGMTGELFF
abundance: NA; len: 13; d_gene: NA; v_gene: TRBV5-4; j_gene: TRBJ2-1; CDR3nt: TGTGCCAGCAGCACTTGGTACGGCGGGGAGCAGTTCTTC; CDR3aa: CASSTWYGGEQFF
abundance: NA; len: 16; d_gene: NA; v_gene: TRBV15; j_gene: TRBJ2-7; CDR3nt: TGTGCCACCAGCAGAGATCAAGGGAGTCCCCCCTACGAGCAGTACTTC; CDR3aa: CATSRDQGSPPYEQYF
abundance: NA; len: 17; d_gene: TRBD2; v_gene: TRBV4-1; j_gene: TRBJ2-2; CDR3nt: TGCGCCAGCAGCCAAGATCCTAGCGGGGAGCACACCGGGGAGCTGTTTTTT; CDR3aa: CASSQDPSGEHTGELFF
abundance: NA; len: 15; d_gene: TRBD1; v_gene: TRBV5-1; j_gene: TRBJ2-1; CDR3nt: TGCGCCAGCAGCTTGGTAGGGCAGGGGGACAATGAGCAGTTCTTC; CDR3aa: CASSLVGQGDNEQFF
abundance: NA; len: 15; d_gene: TRBD2; v_gene: TRBV13; j_gene: TRBJ2-3; CDR3nt: TGTGCCAGCAGCGTCGGACTAGAGGTCACAGATACGCAGTATTTT; CDR3aa: CASSVGLEVTDTQYF
abundance: NA; len: 16; d_gene: NA; v_gene: TRBV10-2; j_gene: TRBJ2-2; CDR3nt: TGCGCCAGCAGTGAGTCGGTGAAACACTACACCGGGGAGCTGTTTTTT; CDR3aa: CASSESVKHYTGELFF